The clone carrying this T cell receptor (beta chain) was seen only once. Specified time point: 2014-2015 season, pre-vaccination. Looked up from germline, CDR1 is SGHAT and CDR2 is FQNNGV. V lost 5 bases and J lost 5; bases outside the gene matches: 2. The CDR3 is 15 residues long. This record comes from a study of follicular helper T cells after annual influenza vaccination. Only in-frame clones appear in the TCRdb table, and some are missing; sequencing was by immunoSEQ multiplex PCR. The sample lists about 14,000 clones, 84% occurring once. The material sequenced was CXCR5- memory CD4+ T cells sorted from blood, taken on the day of influenza vaccination. This TCR came from an adult who received the influenza vaccine. The chain couples TRBV11-2 to TRBJ2-1; 14 nucleotides match TRBD2. CDR3 sequence reads: CASSQTSGGDNEQFF. The CDR3 DNA reads as TGTGCCAGCAGCCAGACTAGCGGGGGGGACAATGAGCAGTTCTTC.